This T cell receptor beta chain was captured by sequencing in a study of beta chain features in type 1 diabetes. About this clone itself: The antigen remains undetermined.

Whole-study results and caveats: Fewer junction insertions and more nucleotide deletions appeared in type 1 diabetes patients. The study found that naive, central memory and Treg TCRB repertoires appeared more similar in patients than in healthy donors.

Sequenced material consisted of expressed TCRB transcripts (all of the isolated RNA was reverse transcribed). Produced via immunoSEQ multiplex PCR; TCRdb's table is partial and in-frame only. The data hold 350,000 or so clones, with around a fifth observed a single time. Material for sequencing was naive CD4+ T cells from blood. The TCR sequence derives from a woman aged 18-29 years in good health.

For the CDR3, the DNA is TGTGCCAGCAGTTCTGCGACAGGGGGGATTCTGGGGCCCCAGCATTTT. This translates into CASSSATGGILGPQHF. This chain links TRBV27 with TRBJ1-5, with 9 bases identical to TRBD1. The V gene end was trimmed by 4 bases and the J gene end by 9 bases; junction bases not matched to a gene: 13. Germline CDR1 MNHEY, CDR2 SMNVEV (reference sequence). This CDR3 has 16 amino acids.